Listed here is a single TCR beta chain. The sample originates from a study of patients and donors after allogeneic stem cell transplantation. TCRdb processed the RT-PCR reads anew with MiXCR; each CDR3 protein has one entry. The repertoire consists of about 200,000 distinct CDR3 sequences, with around two fifths occurring once and the leading ten covering 11%. The CDR3 totals 15 residues. CDR1 and CDR2 from the germline V gene are SEHNR and FQNEAQ (reference sequence). Trimming left V 6 bases short and J 6 bases short, with 20 bases between. The V and J genes are TRBV7-9 and TRBJ1-2; perhaps TRBD1 as D (6 bases). The sequenced sample was blood, either unsorted or a sorted T cell fraction (not recorded which). The origin of this receptor is a human donor who was either an allogeneic HSCT recipient or a stem cell or donor lymphocyte infusion donor (not recorded which). It is not recorded whose cells these are; they may come from a transplant donor. The CDR3 protein is CASRSPNGGADGYTF. The CDR3 nucleotides are TGTGCCAGCAGGTCCCCGAACGGGGGCGCGGATGGCTACACCTTC.